This entry lists 27 T cell receptor beta chains sequenced from one sample in a study of cytomegalovirus exposure and HLA in healthy donors. With 60 Vbeta and 13 Jbeta primers, the PCR was carried out. TCRdb's copy holds only in-frame clones and misses some; the assay was immunoSEQ multiplex PCR. The sample has fewer than 200,000 clones. Sequences were obtained from PBMCs. These receptor sequences come from a man aged 30 to 45 in good health and CMV-seronegative.

V and J are TRBV5-4 and TRBJ2-7; no definite D call. Germline V gives CDR1 SGHNT, CDR2 YYREEE (reference sequence). The CDR3 is made up of 13 amino acids. V was cut by 0 bases and J by 3 bases, with 7 bases left in between. The CDR3 bases are TGTGCCAGCAGCTTGGATTTCATCTACGAGCAGTACTTC. It specifies CASSLDFIYEQYF.

The CDR3 here is CASSFYLGDNEQFF. The DNA for the CDR3 is TGTGCCAGCAGCTTCTATCTGGGAGACAATGAGCAGTTCTTC. The chain links TRBV11-3 to TRBJ2-1, with TRBD2 as a possible D gene (5 bases). Germline values: CDR1 SGHNT, CDR2 YENEEA. The CDR3 loop spans 14 amino acids. V was clipped by 3 bases and J by 5 bases, with 11 bases between them.

The V gene is TRBV7-8, the J gene TRBJ1-2; TRBD1 aligns across 7 bases. V shed 4 bases, J shed 2 bases, and the junction held 4 bases outside the gene matches. This CDR3 has 14 amino acids. Per germline, CDR1 SGHVS and CDR2 FQNEAQ. CDR3 amino acids: CASSSQGLNYGYTF. The CDR3 bases are TGTGCCAGCAGCTCACAGGGGTTGAACTATGGCTACACCTTC.

The J gene is TRBJ2-5, the V gene TRBV28, with D possibly matching TRBD1 (6 bases). This CDR3 has 12 residues. Deletions cut 3 bases from V and 7 bases from J, with 9 bases between. Germline assignment: CDR1 MDHEN and CDR2 SYDVKM. The CDR3 protein is CASSLGAVTQYF. Written as DNA, the CDR3 is TGTGCCAGCAGTTTGGGGGCGGTGACCCAGTACTTC.

The chain couples TRBV5-1 to TRBJ2-7, with TRBD1 matching over 7 bases. CDR1 and CDR2 from the germline V gene are SGHRS and YFSETQ. With 0 bases clipped from V and 3 bases from J, the junction kept 6 bases outside the gene matches. CDR3 length equals 15 residues. CDR3 amino acids: CASSLVTGEYYEQYF. The CDR3 DNA sequence: TGCGCCAGCAGCTTGGTTACAGGGGAATACTACGAGCAGTACTTC.

The rearrangement uses TRBV7-8 and TRBJ2-7; 9 nucleotides line up with TRBD1. The trim removed 3 bases at V and 2 bases at J, leaving 23 bases unmatched. The CDR3 spans 21 residues. Germline values: CDR1 SGHVS, CDR2 FQNEAQ. This CDR3 reads CASSFPHLSVSRDRDAYEQYF. The DNA for the CDR3 is TGTGCCAGCAGCTTCCCGCATCTCTCGGTTTCCCGGGACAGGGACGCCTACGAGCAGTACTTC.

This chain connects TRBV11-3 to TRBJ1-6, with D possibly being TRBD1 (5 bases). CDR1 is SGHNT, CDR2 YENEEA, per germline. The CDR3 loop spans 17 amino acids. Between the trimmed V and J ends, which lost 2 bases and 7 bases, there was a span of 18 bases. CDR3 nucleotide sequence: TGTGCCAGCAGCTTATCCTACGCCGAGGGGAGGAATTCACCCCTCCACTTT. It specifies CASSLSYAEGRNSPLHF.

V is TRBV7-2 and J is TRBJ1-1; TRBD1 is a possible D gene (6 bases). V lost 2 bases and J lost 0, with 13 bases in between. The germline V gene has CDR1 SGHTA and CDR2 FQGNSA. The CDR3 consists of 16 residues. The CDR3 here is CASSLIETGMNTEAFF. In DNA form, the CDR3 reads TGTGCCAGCAGCTTAATCGAAACAGGGATGAACACTGAAGCTTTCTTT.

The V and J genes are TRBV7-6 and TRBJ2-2; TRBD2 matches at 13 bases. In germline, CDR1 is SGHVS, CDR2 FNYEAQ. Trimming at V came to 8 bases and at J to 5 bases, leaving 5 bases not matched to a gene. The length of the CDR3 is 15 residues. CDR3 in amino acids: CASATSGRPTGELFF. The CDR3 nucleotides are TGTGCCAGCGCGACTAGCGGGAGGCCTACCGGGGAGCTGTTTTTT.

The rearrangement joins TRBV19 to TRBJ1-1; D call uncertain. CDR1 and CDR2 from the germline V gene are LNHDA and SQIVND (reference sequence). The V and J ends lost 3 bases and 4 bases respectively, with 15 bases between them. The length of the CDR3 is 15 residues. The CDR3 nucleotides read TGTGCCAGTAGTATCGGAGGAACGGGCGTCACTGAAGCTTTCTTT. This sequence encodes CASSIGGTGVTEAFF.

The genes are TRBV30 and TRBJ2-3; 8 positions agree with TRBD2. The germline V gene encodes CDR1 GTSNPN and CDR2 SVGIG (reference sequence). The trim removed 4 bases at V and 3 bases at J, leaving 3 bases unmatched. This CDR3 has 13 amino acids. Here the CDR3 DNA reads TGTGCCTGGAATCCGGGAGGGACAGATACGCAGTATTTT. Translation: CAWNPGGTDTQYF.

This chain uses TRBV23-1 with TRBJ1-5; 11 bases line up with TRBD1. TRBV23-1 has ORF status, its function being uncertain. Losses at the gene ends were 3 bases for V and 1 base for J; bases not matched to a gene: 5. This CDR3 is 17 amino acids long. CDR3 residues: CASSHYGQGASNQPQHF. As DNA, the CDR3 is TGCGCCAGCAGTCATTACGGACAGGGGGCGAGCAATCAGCCCCAGCATTTT.

The chain has TRBV10-3 and TRBJ1-6; D might be TRBD1 (5 bases). Trimming pared 4 bases from V and 5 bases from J, leaving 15 bases between. CDR3 length: 16 residues. Germline V gives CDR1 ENHRY, CDR2 SYGVKD. The CDR3, as DNA: TGTGCCATCAGTGTTTTCGGGGCGGGGGATAATTCACCCCTCCACTTT. Protein: CAISVFGAGDNSPLHF.

The rearrangement joins TRBV15 to TRBJ1-1; 7 bases fit TRBD1. The V segment lost 0 bases and the J segment 11 bases; nucleotides outside the gene matches: 9. The length of the CDR3 is 14 residues. Germline assignment: CDR1 LNHNV and CDR2 YYDKDF (reference sequence). The CDR3 protein is CATSRDVGGRGAFF. CDR3 nucleotides: TGTGCCACCAGCAGAGATGTGGGGGGCAGGGGGGCTTTCTTT.

The chain has TRBV11-3 and TRBJ2-2; tentative D call: TRBD1 (6 bases). The CDR3 is made up of 16 amino acids. Germline V gene data show CDR1 as SGHNT and CDR2 as YENEEA. V shed 3 bases and J shed 5 bases, with 16 bases lying between them. For the CDR3, the DNA is TGTGCCAGCAGCTTCTCGATGGGGGCGGGTACCGGGGAGCTGTTTTTT. This gives the protein CASSFSMGAGTGELFF.

The V gene is TRBV7-9, the J gene TRBJ2-1; 10 bases line up with TRBD2. Germline CDR1 is SEHNR and CDR2 is FQNEAQ (reference sequence). This CDR3 spans 19 amino acids. V dropped 5 bases and J dropped 4; count of bases not matched to a gene: 17. The DNA of the CDR3 is TGTGCCAGCAGCCCCCCCCCGCGGCTAGCGGGGGATATGTACAATGAGCAGTTCTTC. Translation gives CASSPPPRLAGDMYNEQFF.

This chain uses TRBV2 with TRBJ1-1, with TRBD1 matching 7 bases. V gave up 4 bases and J gave up 1 base; unmatched junction bases: 12. The CDR3 extends over 17 amino acids. Germline CDR1 SNHLY, CDR2 FYNNEI. This CDR3 reads CASSGGGRVATNTEAFF. The CDR3 DNA sequence: TGTGCCAGCAGTGGAGGGGGCAGGGTCGCTACGAACACTGAAGCTTTCTTT.

This sequence joins TRBV7-9 and TRBJ2-3, with 8 nucleotides matching TRBD2. The CDR3 runs 15 residues. Germline-derived CDR1 and CDR2 are SEHNR and FQNEAQ (reference sequence). Losses at the gene ends were 2 bases for V and 1 base for J; bases not matched to a gene: 2. The CDR3 spells CASSLFGGGTDTQYF. CDR3 bases: TGTGCCAGCAGCTTATTCGGGGGGGGCACAGATACGCAGTATTTT. Supplemented by reference TRBV7-9 and TRBJ2-3, the full variable domain reads DTGVSQNPRHKITKRGQNVTFRCDPISEHNRLYWYRQTLGQGPEFLTYFQNEAQLEKSRLLSDRFSAERPKGSFSTLEIQRTEQGDSAMYLCASSLFGGGTDTQYFGPGTRLTVL.

The gene calls are TRBV30 and TRBJ2-3, with a tentative D call TRBD2 (6 bases). CDR3 length equals 13 residues. Germline CDR1 GTSNPN, CDR2 SVGIG (reference sequence). Trimming took 4 bases from V and 0 from J, leaving 8 bases between them. In DNA, the CDR3 is TGTGCCTGGACGGGGGTTAGCACAGATACGCAGTATTTT. It is translated as CAWTGVSTDTQYF.

The chain employs TRBV28 and TRBJ2-7, with a possible D match to TRBD1 (6 bases). Germline lookup yields CDR1 MDHEN and CDR2 SYDVKM. CDR3 length: 15 residues. The V gene lost 1 base and the J gene lost 2 bases, with 12 bases spanning the gap. CDR3: CASSLSLGGTYEQYF. The CDR3 nucleotides are TGTGCCAGCAGTTTATCCCTAGGGGGTACCTACGAGCAGTACTTC.

V and J are TRBV11-3 and TRBJ1-1, with TRBD1 as a possible D gene (5 bases). Germline CDR1 SGHNT, CDR2 YENEEA. The ends were cut back, 0 bases at V and 11 bases at J, with 10 bases in the middle. The CDR3 covers 12 residues. The CDR3 sequence is CASSLEGVRAFF. CDR3 nucleotides: TGTGCCAGCAGCTTAGAAGGGGTGCGGGCTTTCTTT. The full variable domain, rest sourced from reference TRBV11-3 and TRBJ1-1, is EAGVVQSPRYKIIEKKQPVAFWCNPISGHNTLYWYLQNLGQGPELLIRYENEEAVDDSQLPKDRFSAERLKGVDSTLKIQPAELGDSAVYLCASSLEGVRAFFGQGTRLTVV.

The rearrangement joins TRBV2 to TRBJ1-1; D unresolved. The CDR3 contains 13 residues. Germline V gene sequence: CDR1 SNHLY, CDR2 FYNNEI. V lost 1 base to trimming and J lost 3 bases, with 6 bases between them. The CDR3 nucleotides read TGTGCCAGCAGTGAAGGGTCAGACACTGAAGCTTTCTTT. It translates to CASSEGSDTEAFF.

This chain uses TRBV10-3 with TRBJ2-5; 8 bases fit TRBD1. The CDR3 contains 14 residues. Unmatched junction bases numbered 8, after V lost 6 bases and J lost 5 bases. Looked up from germline, CDR1 is ENHRY and CDR2 is SYGVKD. The CDR3 loop is CAIRRQGREETQYF. CDR3 sequence (DNA): TGTGCCATCAGACGACAGGGGAGAGAGGAGACCCAGTACTTC.

This chain uses TRBV18 with TRBJ1-2; D unclear. Germline lookup yields CDR1 KGHSH and CDR2 LQKENI. This CDR3 contains 14 residues. Trimming cost V 4 bases and J 2 bases, with 11 bases left between them. The CDR3 DNA reads TGTGCCAGCTCACTGCCGGGGAGGAACTATGGCTACACCTTC. Its protein is CASSLPGRNYGYTF. The entire variable domain, with the rest obtained from reference TRBV18 and TRBJ1-2, is as follows: NAGVMQNPRHLVRRRGQEARLRCSPMKGHSHVYWYRQLPEEGLKFMVYLQKENIIDESGMPKERFSAEFPKEGPSILRIQQVVRGDSAAYFCASSLPGRNYGYTFGSGTRLTVV.

The rearrangement uses TRBV6-6 and TRBJ2-6; no clear D. V was clipped by 7 bases and J by 4 bases, with 5 bases between them. CDR1 is MNHNY, CDR2 SVGAGI, per germline (reference sequence). This CDR3 is 12 amino acids long. CDR3: CASTSGANVLTF. The CDR3 DNA follows: TGTGCCAGCACGTCCGGGGCCAACGTCCTGACTTTC.

The gene calls are TRBV9 and TRBJ1-1; TRBD1 matches at 7 bases. The CDR3 spans 15 residues. Germline V gene lookup returns CDR1 SGDLS and CDR2 YYNGEE. The junction had 6 bases not matched to a gene; V was cut back by 0 bases and J by 4 bases. This chain's CDR3 is CASSVGGGGITEAFF. As DNA, the CDR3 is TGTGCCAGCAGCGTAGGAGGGGGCGGGATCACTGAAGCTTTCTTT.

The chain links TRBV18 to TRBJ1-5, with TRBD1 matching over 7 bases. This CDR3 contains 14 residues. CDR1 KGHSH and CDR2 LQKENI come from the germline V gene. The junction had 2 bases not matched to a gene; V was cut back by 2 bases and J by 4 bases. The CDR3 DNA reads TGTGCCAGCTCACCATCGACAGGGAATCAGCCCCAGCATTTT. Its protein product is CASSPSTGNQPQHF.